The present entry profiles one T cell receptor (beta chain) with its context. What antigen it recognizes has not been identified. Qualities for individual bases were not recorded, and no much larger clone is one base off. This sample includes further DNA sequences coding for the same CDR3. The data derive from a study of CD8+ T cells in alopecia areata (dated by TCRdb to 2016 to 2019). A note on the overall study: Treated patients were enrolled in an open-label pilot trial of oral tofacitinib at 5 to 10 mg twice daily for moderate-to-severe alopecia areata. Scalp tissue and sorted CD4+ and CD8+ peripheral blood T cells from patchy and totalis/universalis alopecia areata patients and from healthy controls were covered by human TCRbeta sequencing. Tofacitinib was given for 6 to 18 months, followed by 6 months of follow-up off drug to assess delayed response and recurrence. High-throughput TCRbeta sequencing was used to examine T cell clonal expansion in alopecia areata in both the C3H/HeJ mouse model and human patients. Amplification of TCRbeta CDR3 regions was done by immunoSEQ multiplex PCR using 35 Vbeta forward primers and 13 Jbeta reverse primers. Scalp clonality was compared across normal scalp (n=4), patchy alopecia areata scalp (n=8), and alopecia totalis/universalis scalp (n=8). The RNA source kit depended on sample type: the PAXgene miRNA kit for fixed scalp, the miRNeasy kit for PBMCs, and the RNeasy kit for mouse skin. In treated patients, disease severity was measured using the SALT score, which gives the percentage of scalp surface area affected. Patients on tofacitinib were biopsied at baseline and after 4 and 24 weeks of treatment, and several of the patients also had a later scalp biopsy.

Libraries came from the immunoSEQ multiplex PCR assay. RNA was extracted from all samples and reverse transcribed into cDNA as template for TCR sequencing. SuperScript III was used for first-strand cDNA synthesis, primed with a 2:1 mix of oligo-dT and random hexamers. A synthetic immune receptor repertoire was used to measure amplification bias, and any remaining bias was corrected computationally. The authors' analysis ran thus. Raw reads were preprocessed for error removal, and CDR3 was defined according to IMGT conventions as running from the conserved cysteine to phenylalanine. Clonality was computed as 1 minus the Shannon entropy, with the entropy normalized by log2 of the number of productive unique TCRs. CD4 or CD8 identity of scalp clones was inferred by cross-referencing scalp TCRbeta sequences with sorted blood CD4 and CD8 repertoires. Held by TCRdb, this immuneACCESS table contains in-frame sequences only and omits some clones. Under half of the omission traces to an unresolved V gene where checked; the cause of the rest is unknown. The DNA was the basis for D and trimming; V, J and clone size are from that table. The sample profile shows fewer than 350,000 clones; roughly 60% of them were found once. Less than 2% of the sample is in the top ten clones.

Study-wide findings and limitations: Shared TCR sequences between patients were less evident than in mice, which may be partly attributable to HLA diversity in the patient population. Because the treated cohort was small and had just a single nonresponder, larger studies are needed to establish links between baseline CD8+ expansion and response. Higher clonality and more expanded CD8+ clones were observed in lesional scalp than in normal scalp, particularly in alopecia totalis/universalis, a finding suggestive of antigenic drive. During tofacitinib treatment, many expanded lesional clones stuck around in both scalp and blood, and this persistence may partly explain why relapse happens after treatment is stopped. With tofacitinib, both scalp clonality and the number of expanded CD8+ clones among the top 100 scalp clones went down significantly. Resident alphabeta T cells in normal human skin are also sequenced, complicating scalp TCR repertoire analysis, unlike mouse skin dominated by gammadelta T cells.

In the germline V gene (reference sequence), CDR1 corresponds to GTSNPN and CDR2 to SVGIG. V is reduced by 0 bases and J by 3 bases, leaving a spacing of 3 bases between them. The CDR3 sequence holds 11 residues, the cysteine and phenylalanine included. Only CDR3 DNA is held: 33 bases, read in frame from base 1. The time point tag for this specimen amounts to: around 24 weeks on oral tofacitinib. Per the publication, the treatment or condition label means: oral pan-JAK inhibitor, 5-10 mg twice daily. Peripheral blood and lesional scalp punch biopsies were obtained from patients with alopecia areata. PBMCs were isolated by density centrifugation and stained for CD3, CD4 and CD8, and CD4+ and CD8+ T cells were sorted on a FACSAria.

The chain joins TRBV30 to TRBJ2-7; too little of a D gene remains to name it. Here the sequenced sample was CD4+ T cells sorted from blood, taken at week 24, from a patient treated with tofacitinib. The clonotype comes from a human donor with alopecia areata. Read as DNA, the sequence is TGTGCCTGGAGTGTAAACTACGAGCAGTACTTC. This is translated as CAWSVNYEQYF.